This TCR beta chain was found in a study of blood T cell repertoires in COVID-19. Study at large: Samples taken during acute and convalescent COVID-19 were collected in the United States, Italy and Spain. Nucleic acid was either cDNA or gDNA, and it came from T cells, B-cell-depleted T cells, or PBMCs.

Only in-frame clones appear in the TCRdb table, and some are missing; sequencing was by immunoSEQ multiplex PCR. The sample lists 300,000 to 400,000 clones, around nine tenths occurring once. V lost 7 bases and J 4 bases, leaving 11 bases between the germline ends. The CDR3 extends over 13 amino acids. In germline, CDR1 is MGHDK, CDR2 SYGVNS. The V gene is TRBV25-1, the J gene TRBJ1-5; D might be TRBD1 (6 bases). This receptor was taken from a woman in her 30s who had been exposed to COVID-19. The sequenced material came from PBMCs or T cells enriched from blood (not recorded which). In DNA form, the CDR3 reads TGTGCCAGCACCCAGGGGACGAATCAGCCCCAGCATTTT. It specifies CASTQGTNQPQHF.